The 29 T cell receptor beta chains reported below all come from one sample, sequenced in a study of cytomegalovirus exposure and HLA in healthy donors. Both 60 Vbeta primers and 13 Jbeta primers went into the PCR. The method was immunoSEQ multiplex PCR; TCRdb's version includes in-frame clones alone and lacks a portion of them. In the table there are about 160,000 clones, roughly 80% of which are singletons. The material sequenced was PBMCs. All receptors derive from a man aged 30-40 years in good health and CMV-seropositive.

The V call is TRBV11-2, the J call TRBJ2-7; D may be TRBD1 (6 bases). This CDR3 has 15 residues. V lost 5 bases to trimming and J lost 4 bases, with 18 bases between them. The germline CDR1 and CDR2 sequences are SGHAT and FQNNGV. CDR3 nucleotide sequence: TGTGCCAGCAGCCCGTCGGGACACGGGCTATACGAGCAGTACTTC. Its protein product is CASSPSGHGLYEQYF.

The gene calls are TRBV28 and TRBJ2-7; tentative D call: TRBD2 (6 bases). Germline V lookup: CDR1 MDHEN, CDR2 SYDVKM. Trimming took off 5 bases at V and 2 bases at J, with 13 bases between the two ends. The CDR3 totals 14 residues. This CDR3 reads CASSAPGLTYEQYF. Here the CDR3 DNA reads TGTGCCAGCAGTGCACCGGGACTCACCTACGAGCAGTACTTC.

The V gene is TRBV10-1, the J gene TRBJ1-5; 7 bases are a match to TRBD1. In germline, CDR1 is WNHNN, CDR2 SYGVQD (reference sequence). The CDR3 covers 15 residues. The V segment lost 6 bases and the J segment 0 bases; nucleotides outside the gene matches: 5. The DNA for the CDR3 is TGCGCCAGCAGCCTGGAGGGGGCTAGCAATCAGCCCCAGCATTTT. It specifies CASSLEGASNQPQHF.

The chain combines TRBV6-5 with TRBJ2-7; 7 bases are a match to TRBD1. CDR1 is MNHEY, CDR2 SVGAGI, per germline. The trim removed 5 bases at V and 2 bases at J, leaving 6 bases unmatched. The CDR3 is 14 amino acids. The DNA of the CDR3 is TGTGCCAGCAGTAAGGACAGGAGAGCCTACGAGCAGTACTTC. This translates into CASSKDRRAYEQYF.

The chain joins TRBV7-6 to TRBJ2-7; 7 nucleotides line up with TRBD1. From germline, CDR1 is SGHVS and CDR2 FNYEAQ. V gave up 5 bases and J gave up 0 bases; unmatched junction bases: 7. The CDR3 length is 15 residues. CDR3 in amino acids: CASSRVRDSSYEQYF. The CDR3 DNA reads TGTGCCAGCAGCCGTGTCCGGGACAGCTCCTACGAGCAGTACTTC.

The chain is built from TRBV15 and TRBJ2-2; tentative D call: TRBD1 (5 bases). Trimming cost V 4 bases and J 4 bases, with 7 bases left between them. This CDR3 has 13 residues. Per the germline V gene, CDR1 is LNHNV and CDR2 is YYDKDF (reference sequence). The CDR3 coding sequence is TGTGCCACCAGCACAGACAGCACCGGGGAGCTGTTTTTT. This translates into CATSTDSTGELFF.

The V and J genes are TRBV7-2 and TRBJ1-5; maybe TRBD1 (5 bases). Germline CDR1 SGHTA, CDR2 FQGNSA. V was cut by 5 bases and J by 3 bases, with 8 bases left in between. This CDR3 contains 13 residues. CDR3 bases: TGTGCCAGCAGCCCGGACAACAATCAGCCCCAGCATTTT. Amino acids: CASSPDNNQPQHF. Full variable domain (remainder filled in from reference TRBV7-2 and TRBJ1-5): GAGVSQSPSNKVTEKGKDVELRCDPISGHTALYWYRQSLGQGLEFLIYFQGNSAPDKSGLPSDRFSAERTGGSVSTLTIQRTQQEDSAVYLCASSPDNNQPQHFGDGTRLSIL.

The chain recombines TRBV29-1 with TRBJ2-1; perhaps TRBD2 as D (7 bases). The CDR3 runs 15 residues. V gave up 1 base and J gave up 7 bases, with 17 bases separating them. CDR1 and CDR2 from the germline V gene are SQVTM and ANQGSEA. The CDR3 here is CSVEVYGGPGNEQFF. The CDR3 coding sequence is TGCAGCGTTGAAGTTTACGGGGGGCCGGGAAATGAGCAGTTCTTC.

CDR3 sequence: CASSLLGRSGNSPLHF. CDR3 nucleotides: TGTGCCAGCAGTTTATTAGGACGCAGCGGTAATTCACCCCTCCACTTT. This chain links TRBV27 with TRBJ1-6, with unresolved D. Between the trimmed V and J ends, which lost 1 base and 6 bases, there was a span of 13 bases. Per the germline V gene, CDR1 is MNHEY and CDR2 is SMNVEV (reference sequence). This CDR3 has 16 residues.

In this sample, this clone turned up a few times. The genes are TRBV11-3 and TRBJ2-7; no firm D call. Looked up from germline, CDR1 is SGHNT and CDR2 is YENEEA. The CDR3 sequence is 12 residues long. The V end was cut by 2 bases, the J end by 4 bases, with 6 bases between. CDR3: CASSLNNYEQYF. CDR3 bases: TGTGCCAGCAGCTTAAATAATTACGAGCAGTACTTC.

This chain links TRBV7-2 with TRBJ1-1; maybe TRBD1 (5 bases). V dropped 1 base and J dropped 11 bases, with 17 bases sitting between them. Germline V gene lookup returns CDR1 SGHTA and CDR2 FQGNSA. This CDR3 contains 14 residues. CDR3 loop: CASSLDRGSVWAFF. The CDR3 DNA sequence: TGTGCCAGCAGCTTAGATCGGGGGAGCGTATGGGCTTTCTTT.

This chain uses TRBV4-1 with TRBJ1-6; tentative D call: TRBD1 (6 bases). This CDR3 comprises 15 residues. The V gene lost 3 bases and the J gene lost 8 bases, with 14 bases spanning the gap. Germline loops: CDR1 MGHRA, CDR2 YSYEKL. The CDR3 loop reads CASSQGAATHSPLHF. CDR3 bases: TGCGCCAGCAGCCAGGGGGCGGCGACCCATTCACCCCTCCACTTT.

This clone was counted a few times. The V gene is TRBV15, the J gene TRBJ1-3; D unclear. This CDR3 has 12 residues. Germline CDR1 and CDR2: LNHNV and YYDKDF (reference sequence). V lost 6 bases and J 4 bases, leaving 7 bases between the germline ends. CDR3 coding DNA: TGTGCCACCAGTCGTGGCGGAAACACCATATATTTT. Translation gives CATSRGGNTIYF.

The J gene is TRBJ2-1, the V gene TRBV4-1; 8 bases fit TRBD2. With 2 bases clipped from V and 2 bases from J, the junction kept 2 bases outside the gene matches. The length of the CDR3 is 15 residues. Looked up from germline, CDR1 is MGHRA and CDR2 is YSYEKL. DNA of the CDR3: TGCGCCAGCAGCCAATCTAGCGGGCCCTACAATGAGCAGTTCTTC. Protein product: CASSQSSGPYNEQFF.

This rearrangement joins TRBV6-5 to TRBJ2-3, with a weak D call TRBD2 (5 bases). CDR1 is MNHEY and CDR2 is SVGAGI in the germline V gene. The CDR3 runs to 15 residues. Trimming shortened V by 6 bases and J by 0 bases, and 13 bases separated the two germline ends. The CDR3 spells CASRPEGRSTDTQYF. Here the CDR3 DNA reads TGTGCCAGCAGACCAGAGGGCAGGAGCACAGATACGCAGTATTTT.

The gene calls are TRBV2 and TRBJ2-5, with a tentative D call TRBD1 (6 bases). CDR3 length: 11 amino acids. V lost 9 bases and J 5 bases, leaving 10 bases between the germline ends. CDR1 SNHLY and CDR2 FYNNEI come from the germline V gene. The CDR3 protein is CARRTAETQYF. In DNA form, the CDR3 reads TGTGCCAGAAGGACAGCTGAGACCCAGTACTTC.

The chain joins TRBV9 to TRBJ1-2; a weak D match, TRBD1 (5 bases). The CDR3 has 13 amino acids. Germline V gene sequence: CDR1 SGDLS, CDR2 YYNGEE. Trimming removed 5 bases at V and 6 bases at J, with 14 bases between. The CDR3 protein is CASRALPGHGYTF. Here the CDR3 DNA reads TGTGCCAGCAGAGCCCTCCCAGGGCATGGCTACACCTTC.

The J gene is TRBJ1-2, the V gene TRBV27; D perhaps matches TRBD1 (5 bases). Per germline, CDR1 MNHEY and CDR2 SMNVEV (reference sequence). This CDR3 spans 11 amino acids. Written as DNA, the CDR3 is TGTCCGGCAGGGTCGAGCTATGGCTACACCTTC. It specifies CPAGSSYGYTF.

This clone was seen a single time. The chain carries TRBV7-2 and TRBJ1-1; possibly TRBD1 for D (5 bases). Germline lookup yields CDR1 SGHTA and CDR2 FQGNSA. The CDR3 contains 13 residues. Trimming stripped 6 bases from V and 10 bases from J, with 18 bases between. CDR3 protein: CASSFGTGDLAFF. In nucleotides, the CDR3 is TGTGCCAGCAGTTTCGGGACGGGGGATTTAGCTTTCTTT.

The chain links TRBV7-9 to TRBJ2-7, with a possible D match to TRBD1 (6 bases). The CDR3 extends over 13 amino acids. The germline CDR1 and CDR2 sequences are SEHNR and FQNEAQ (reference sequence). V shed 10 bases and J shed 2 bases, with 15 bases lying between them. The CDR3 coding sequence is TGTGCCATACAACAGGGAGACACCTACGAGCAGTACTTC. Translation gives CAIQQGDTYEQYF. The full variable domain, in which reference TRBV7-9 and TRBJ2-7 provide the parts outside the CDR3, is DTGVSQNPRHKITKRGQNVTFRCDPISEHNRLYWYRQTLGQGPEFLTYFQNEAQLEKSRLLSDRFSAERPKGSFSTLEIQRTEQGDSAMYLCAIQQGDTYEQYFGPGTRLTVT.

A few counts support this clone. This chain links TRBV14 with TRBJ2-7, with TRBD2 matching over 9 bases. V lost 5 bases and J lost 0; bases outside the gene matches: 5. The germline V gene encodes CDR1 SGHDN and CDR2 FVKESK. This CDR3 contains 15 residues. The chain's CDR3 is CASSTSGGYSYEQYF. The CDR3 DNA sequence: TGTGCCAGCAGCACAAGCGGGGGGTACTCCTACGAGCAGTACTTC.

The CDR3 reads CASSQETARQETQYF. The CDR3 DNA reads TGCGCCAGCAGCCAAGAGACGGCGAGGCAAGAGACCCAGTACTTC. The chain has TRBV4-3 and TRBJ2-5; D is unresolved. Germline V lookup: CDR1 LGHNA, CDR2 YSLEER. This CDR3 has 15 amino acids. With 0 bases removed from V and 2 bases from J, the gap between germline ends came to 10 bases.

A single count supports this clone. The chain joins TRBV15 to TRBJ1-4; D not resolved. V shed 10 bases and J shed 0 bases, with 9 bases lying between them. Germline assignment: CDR1 LNHNV and CDR2 YYDKDF (reference sequence). The CDR3 consists of 13 residues. This chain's CDR3 is CASSGATNEKLFF. For the CDR3, the DNA is TGTGCCAGCTCGGGAGCAACTAATGAAAAACTGTTTTTT.

This clone was observed a handful of times. This chain connects TRBV7-2 to TRBJ1-6; maybe TRBD1 (5 bases). CDR1 is SGHTA, CDR2 FQGNSA, per germline. Trimming pared 5 bases from V and 8 bases from J, leaving 10 bases between. The CDR3 extends over 13 amino acids. For the CDR3, the DNA is TGTGCCAGCAGCCGTACCAGGGATTCACCCCTCCACTTT. Residues: CASSRTRDSPLHF.

The V and J genes are TRBV9 and TRBJ2-5, with 9 bases lining up with TRBD1. Germline trimming cut 1 base from V and 2 bases from J; bases unmatched to any gene: 6. The CDR3 consists of 16 residues. Germline-derived CDR1 and CDR2 are SGDLS and YYNGEE. The CDR3 sequence is CASSVHPGQGQETQYF. The CDR3 DNA reads as TGTGCCAGCAGCGTACACCCGGGACAGGGTCAAGAGACCCAGTACTTC.

The genes are TRBV10-3 and TRBJ2-7, with no clear D. CDR1 is ENHRY and CDR2 is SYGVKD in the germline V gene. The CDR3 is 14 amino acids. V was pared by 0 bases and J by 5 bases, with 11 bases between. The CDR3 here is CAISESRSRDEQYF. CDR3 nucleotide sequence: TGTGCCATCAGTGAGTCGAGGAGTCGGGACGAGCAGTACTTC.

This chain links TRBV7-2 with TRBJ1-1; 7 positions agree with TRBD1. Looked up from germline, CDR1 is SGHTA and CDR2 is FQGNSA. The CDR3 has 15 residues. Trimming took 0 bases from V and 4 from J; bases not matched to a gene: 5. The CDR3 DNA sequence: TGTGCCAGCAGCTTAGCCACAGGGGACGTCACTGAAGCTTTCTTT. Encoded protein: CASSLATGDVTEAFF.

This chain joins TRBV7-2 and TRBJ1-1; 7 nucleotides line up with TRBD1. With V trimmed by 5 bases and J by 6 bases, 9 bases remained unmatched. Germline CDR1 and CDR2: SGHTA and FQGNSA. This CDR3 has 14 residues. CDR3 sequence reads: CASSLDRVFAEAFF. In DNA form, the CDR3 reads TGTGCCAGCAGCCTAGACAGGGTATTCGCTGAAGCTTTCTTT.

V is TRBV28 and J is TRBJ2-6; no definite D call. The germline V gene encodes CDR1 MDHEN and CDR2 SYDVKM. The CDR3 spans 15 residues. V lost 4 bases and J 0 bases, leaving 7 bases between the germline ends. DNA for the CDR3: TGTGCCAGCAGTTCCCGGTCCTCTGGGGCCAACGTCCTGACTTTC. Protein product: CASSSRSSGANVLTF.